This TCR beta chain was profiled in a study of blood T cell repertoires in COVID-19. Study details: Sources were T cells, B-cell-depleted T cells, or PBMCs; the material itself was cDNA or gDNA.

With 6 bases removed from V and 6 bases from J, the gap between germline ends came to 17 bases. The CDR3 runs to 14 residues. The germline V gene has CDR1 SQVTM and CDR2 ANQGSEA. The authors' processing: Amplification of reference gene primers was used by the study to estimate nucleated cell counts. Generated by immunoSEQ multiplex PCR, the TCRdb table keeps only in-frame clones and is missing some. From that table come the V and J calls and clone size; the DNA was used to work out D and trimming. The sample includes about 62,000 clones, about nine tenths of them seen just once. J is TRBJ2-2 and V is TRBV29-1, with D perhaps TRBD1 (7 bases). The receptor's source is a woman aged 80 or over with acute or convalescent COVID-19. The sequencing input was peripheral blood. The CDR3: CSVSVSGGSGELFF. The CDR3 nucleotides are TGCAGCGTCTCCGTTTCAGGGGGGTCCGGGGAGCTGTTTTTT.